This T cell receptor beta chain came from a study of regulatory T cells in long-lasting Graves disease. The study, taken as a whole, reports: Between persistent patients, 2,500 to 3,500 public clonotypes were shared, exceeding the 966 shared between new patients.

Relying on iRepertoire HTBI primers and Arm-PCR of CDR3 regions, the team built TCR beta libraries. TCRdb independently ran MiXCR on the multiplex PCR reads; one entry per CDR3 protein. Altogether hundreds of thousands of distinct CDR3 sequences are present, roughly 15% being singletons, with the ten largest covering approximately 18%. Germline CDR1 reads SEHNR; CDR2 reads FQNEAQ (reference sequence). Deletions cut 1 base from V and 2 bases from J, with 7 bases between. The CDR3 spans 14 residues. This clonotype was observed at least ten times. Its antigen is as yet unknown. Time point: newly diagnosed GD, antithyroid drugs for less than 3 months. Researchers made the TCR library from RNA that was extracted from PBMCs. Another study also made use of these data, one on T cells in Graves' hyperthyroidism and ophthalmopathy. That investigation notes: The TCR CDR3 was amplified in a first-round RT-PCR using the HTBI primer set.

The chain joins TRBV7-9 to TRBJ2-3; D not resolved. The input for sequencing was peripheral blood mononuclear cells (PBMCs), taken at new diagnosis, from a patient treated with antithyroid drugs. The sequence was collected from a woman aged 30 to 39 with Graves disease. CDR3: CASSLDGFTDTQYF. The CDR3, as DNA: TGTGCCAGCAGCTTAGACGGTTTCACAGATACGCAGTATTTT.